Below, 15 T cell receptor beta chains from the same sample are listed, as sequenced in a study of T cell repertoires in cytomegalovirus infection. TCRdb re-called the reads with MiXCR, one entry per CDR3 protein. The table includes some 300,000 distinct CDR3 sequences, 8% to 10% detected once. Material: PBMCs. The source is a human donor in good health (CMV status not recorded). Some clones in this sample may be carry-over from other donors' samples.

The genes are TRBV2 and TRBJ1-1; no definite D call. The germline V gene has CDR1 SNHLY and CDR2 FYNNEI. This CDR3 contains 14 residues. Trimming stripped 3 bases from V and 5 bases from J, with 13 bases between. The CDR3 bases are TGTGCCAGCAGTGAGGGCCCAACGGGGACTGAAGCTTTCTTT. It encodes CASSEGPTGTEAFF.

Written as DNA, the CDR3 is TGTGCCAGCAGATCAGGACTAGCGCGCTACGAGCAGTACTTC. Translated: CASRSGLARYEQYF. V and J are TRBV6-5 and TRBJ2-7, with TRBD2 identical over 9 bases. This CDR3 region has 14 residues. Per the germline V gene, CDR1 is MNHEY and CDR2 is SVGAGI. Trimming cost V 6 bases and J 3 bases; bases outside gene matches: 6.

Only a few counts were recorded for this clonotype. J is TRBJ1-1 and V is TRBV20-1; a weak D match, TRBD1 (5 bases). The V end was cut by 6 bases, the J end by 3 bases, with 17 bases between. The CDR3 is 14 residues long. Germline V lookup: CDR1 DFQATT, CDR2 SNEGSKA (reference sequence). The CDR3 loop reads CSAPRAGMYTEAFF. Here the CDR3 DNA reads TGCAGTGCCCCCAGGGCGGGGATGTACACTGAAGCTTTCTTT.

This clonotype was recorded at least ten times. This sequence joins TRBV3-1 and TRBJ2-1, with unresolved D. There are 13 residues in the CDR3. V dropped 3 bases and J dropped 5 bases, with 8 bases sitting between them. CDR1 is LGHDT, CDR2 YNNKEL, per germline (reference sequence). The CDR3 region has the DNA TGTGCCAGCAGCCATAGGGCCCACAATGAGCAGTTCTTC. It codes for CASSHRAHNEQFF.

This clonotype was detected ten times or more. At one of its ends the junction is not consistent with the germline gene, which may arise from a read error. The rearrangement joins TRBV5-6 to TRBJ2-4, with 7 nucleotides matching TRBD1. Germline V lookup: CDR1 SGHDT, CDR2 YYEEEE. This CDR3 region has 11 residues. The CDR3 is CASSFGGQDLF. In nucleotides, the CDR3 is TGTGCCAGCAGCTTTGGAGGACAGGACCTCTTC.

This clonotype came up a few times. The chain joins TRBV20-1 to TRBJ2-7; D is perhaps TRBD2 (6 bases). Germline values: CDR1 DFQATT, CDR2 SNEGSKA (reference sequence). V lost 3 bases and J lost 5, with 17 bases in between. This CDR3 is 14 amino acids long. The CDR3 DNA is TGCAGTGCTAGCACCGGGAGCCACGTCAACGAGCAGTACGTC. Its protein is CSASTGSHVNEQYV.

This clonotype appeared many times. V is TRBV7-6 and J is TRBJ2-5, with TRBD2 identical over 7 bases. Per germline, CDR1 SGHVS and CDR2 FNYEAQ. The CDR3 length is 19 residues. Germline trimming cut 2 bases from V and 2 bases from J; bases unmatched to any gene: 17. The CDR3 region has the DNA TGTGCCAGCAGCTTAAACCCCTTGAGGGCGGGGGAAACTCAAGAGACCCAGTACTTC. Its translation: CASSLNPLRAGETQETQYF.

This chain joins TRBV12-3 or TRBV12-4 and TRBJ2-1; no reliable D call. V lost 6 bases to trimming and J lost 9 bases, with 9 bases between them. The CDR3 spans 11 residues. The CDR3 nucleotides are TGTGCCAGCAGGTACTCGGTTGAGCAGTTCTTC. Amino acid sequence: CASRYSVEQFF.

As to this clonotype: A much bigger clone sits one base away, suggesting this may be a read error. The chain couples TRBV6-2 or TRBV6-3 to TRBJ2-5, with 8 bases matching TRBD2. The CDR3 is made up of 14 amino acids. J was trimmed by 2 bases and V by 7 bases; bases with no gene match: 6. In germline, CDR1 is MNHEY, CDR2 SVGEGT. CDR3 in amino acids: CASKWRGVQETQYF. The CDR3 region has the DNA TGTGCCAGCAAATGGCGGGGGGTACAAGAGACCCAGTACTTC.

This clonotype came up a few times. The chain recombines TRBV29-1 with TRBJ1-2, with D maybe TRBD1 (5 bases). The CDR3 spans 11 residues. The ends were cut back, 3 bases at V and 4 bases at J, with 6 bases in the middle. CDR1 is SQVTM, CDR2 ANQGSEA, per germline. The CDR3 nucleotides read TGCAGCGTTGAGGGACTCTATGGCTACACCTTC. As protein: CSVEGLYGYTF.

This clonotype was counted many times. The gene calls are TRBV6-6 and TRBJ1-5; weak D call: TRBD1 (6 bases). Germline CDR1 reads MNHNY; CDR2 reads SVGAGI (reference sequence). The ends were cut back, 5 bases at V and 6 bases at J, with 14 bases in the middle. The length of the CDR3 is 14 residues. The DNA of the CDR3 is TGTGCCAGCAGTGGACGACAGGTCGGTCAGCCCCAGCATTTT. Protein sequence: CASSGRQVGQPQHF.

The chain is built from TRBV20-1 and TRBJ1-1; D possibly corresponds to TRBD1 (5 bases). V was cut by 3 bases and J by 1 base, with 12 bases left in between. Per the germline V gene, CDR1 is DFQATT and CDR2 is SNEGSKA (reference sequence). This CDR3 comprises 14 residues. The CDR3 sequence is CSASAGPWNTEAFF. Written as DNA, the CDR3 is TGCAGTGCTAGTGCGGGACCATGGAACACTGAAGCTTTCTTT.

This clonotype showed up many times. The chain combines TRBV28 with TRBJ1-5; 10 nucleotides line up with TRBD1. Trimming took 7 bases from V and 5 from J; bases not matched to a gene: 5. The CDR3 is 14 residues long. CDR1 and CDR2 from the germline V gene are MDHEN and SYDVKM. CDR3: CASKPGTGDQPQHF. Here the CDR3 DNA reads TGTGCCAGCAAACCCGGGACAGGGGATCAGCCCCAGCATTTT.

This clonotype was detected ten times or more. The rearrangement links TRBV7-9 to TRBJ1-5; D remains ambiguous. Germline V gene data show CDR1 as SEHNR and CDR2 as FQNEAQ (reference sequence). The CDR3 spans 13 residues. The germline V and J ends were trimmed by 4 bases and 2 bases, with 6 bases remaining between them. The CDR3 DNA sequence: TGTGCCAGCAGCTCCATGGGCAATCAGCCCCAGCATTTT. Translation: CASSSMGNQPQHF.

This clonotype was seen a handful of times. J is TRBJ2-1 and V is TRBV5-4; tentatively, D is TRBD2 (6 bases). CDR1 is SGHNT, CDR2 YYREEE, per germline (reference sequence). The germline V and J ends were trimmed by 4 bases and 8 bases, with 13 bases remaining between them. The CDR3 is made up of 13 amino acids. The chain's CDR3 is CASSAGPSDEQFF. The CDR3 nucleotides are TGTGCCAGCAGCGCGGGACCCTCCGATGAGCAGTTCTTC.